This T cell receptor (beta chain) was profiled in a study of molecular identifiers for immune sequencing clone quantification. Study conclusions and caveats: Amid 750,000 to 1,000,000 naive cells, spiked Jurkat TCR RNA from one cell was reportedly still detectable. Shared barcodes on identical TCR molecules could underestimate the sizes of highly expanded clones.

This clonotype was found many times. Its antigen is currently unknown. The V end was cut by 0 bases, the J end by 0 bases, with 10 bases between. Per germline, CDR1 SGDLS and CDR2 YYNGEE. The CDR3 is 16 amino acids. MiXCR, run by TCRdb on the PCR reads, gives a single entry per CDR3 protein. This sample has about half a million distinct CDR3 sequences, with roughly a fifth found just once. For naive CD8 T cells, sorting used the CD8+CD4-CCR7+CD45RA+ phenotype. The rearrangement links TRBV9 to TRBJ1-3; D is perhaps TRBD1 (5 bases). Sequencing input: naive CD8+ T cells from blood, with Jurkat cell RNA spiked in. Documented subset: FACS-sorted CD8+CD4-CCR7+CD45RA+ naive T cells. The sequence came from a human donor in good health. Some libraries in this study had Jurkat cell RNA spiked in. The CDR3 loop is CASSVDMGLSGNTIYF. The DNA for the CDR3 is TGTGCCAGCAGCGTAGATATGGGGCTCTCTGGAAACACCATATATTTT. Filled out from reference TRBV9 and TRBJ1-3, the complete variable domain reads DSGVTQTPKHLITATGQRVTLRCSPRSGDLSVYWYQQSLDQGLQFLIQYYNGEERAKGNILERFSAQQFPDLHSELNLSSLELGDSALYFCASSVDMGLSGNTIYFGEGSWLTVV.